This T cell receptor beta chain was sequenced in a study of control samples from healthy donors and cancer patients (dated by TCRdb to about 2020). About this clone: Its antigen is unknown. No base qualities exist here, and no much larger clone lies one base off it.

Preparation of the library involved the immunoSEQ multiplex PCR assay. Entries here come from immuneACCESS through TCRdb and include only in-frame sequences with V and J called. Some clones fail to appear in such tables; in the studies checked, an unresolved V gene covers under half of the shortfall, and the cause of the remainder is unknown. The sample records around 22,000 clones, approximately 85% of which are singletons. The ten largest clones represent over 35% of the sample. The receptor's source is a man aged 60 to 75 with head and neck cancer. Sequenced sample: PBMCs.

The CDR3 amino acid sequence is: CASRPDTSTDTQYF. The nucleotides are TGTGCCAGCAGGCCTGACACCTCCACAGATACGCAGTATTTT. The chain was built from TRBV6-5 and TRBJ2-3; the D gene cannot be named for sure. V was cut back by 6 bases and J by 2 bases, leaving a gap of 12 bases between them. The CDR3 runs 14 residues from the cysteine to the phenylalanine. CDR3 DNA only is kept here, 42 bases in frame from base 1. CDR1 and CDR2, looked up from the germline V gene, are MNHEY and SVGAGI.